These T cell receptor beta chains were read from a single sample in a study of blood T cell repertoires in COVID-19. The method was immunoSEQ multiplex PCR; TCRdb's version includes in-frame clones alone and lacks a portion of them. Of approximately 70,000 clones detected, around 90% appear once; the ten largest clones hold roughly 7%. The sample consisted of peripheral blood. The receptors stem from a woman aged 45-65 years with acute or convalescent COVID-19. Both conserved end residues are part of each CDR3.

j_gene: TRBJ2-3; len: 15; v_gene: TRBV13; CDR3aa: CASSLRTGSTDTQYF
j_gene: TRBJ2-1; len: 17; v_gene: TRBV24-1; CDR3aa: CATSDSSKRGGANEQFF
j_gene: TRBJ1-4; len: 15; v_gene: TRBV5-1; CDR3aa: CASSLAGQGSEKLFF
j_gene: TRBJ1-1; len: 14; v_gene: TRBV6-5; CDR3aa: CASSIQGRDTEAFF
j_gene: TRBJ1-5; len: 15; v_gene: TRBV6-1; CDR3aa: CASSEWGGSNQPQHF
j_gene: TRBJ2-1; len: 12; v_gene: TRBV5-1; CDR3aa: CASSSQGNEQFF
j_gene: TRBJ1-5; len: 15; v_gene: TRBV28; CDR3aa: CASSSSKRVGQPQHF
j_gene: TRBJ1-2; len: 14; v_gene: TRBV19; CDR3aa: CASSRLTGIYGYTF
j_gene: TRBJ2-7; len: 13; v_gene: TRBV6-5; CDR3aa: CASSYGGGQEQYF
j_gene: TRBJ1-1; len: 12; v_gene: TRBV7-8; CDR3aa: CASSPENTEAFF
j_gene: TRBJ1-4; len: 14; v_gene: TRBV2; CDR3aa: CASSPDRGSEKLFF
j_gene: TRBJ1-3; len: 16; v_gene: TRBV6-2/TRBV6-3; CDR3aa: CASSHRGSFSGNTIYF
j_gene: TRBJ1-1; len: 14; v_gene: TRBV18; CDR3aa: CASSTTVLGTEAFF
j_gene: TRBJ2-2; len: 17; v_gene: TRBV19; CDR3aa: CASSLWTSGMGSGELFF
j_gene: TRBJ2-1; len: 14; v_gene: TRBV7-3; CDR3aa: CASSLTLASNEQFF
j_gene: TRBJ1-5; len: 15; v_gene: TRBV7-8; CDR3aa: CASTLLGQAIEPQHF
j_gene: TRBJ1-6; len: 13; v_gene: TRBV11-1; CDR3aa: CASSLKLDSPLHF
j_gene: TRBJ2-1; len: 15; v_gene: TRBV6-5; CDR3aa: CASSKTGGSGNEQFF
j_gene: TRBJ1-4; len: 14; v_gene: TRBV9; CDR3aa: CASSKPGGNEKLFF
j_gene: TRBJ2-1; len: 15; v_gene: TRBV5-6; CDR3aa: CASSTGVHSYNEQFF
j_gene: TRBJ2-7; len: 14; v_gene: TRBV7-3; CDR3aa: CASSAGTSIYEQYF
j_gene: TRBJ1-2; len: 13; v_gene: TRBV10-1; CDR3aa: CASSERGNYGYTF
j_gene: TRBJ1-1; len: 17; v_gene: TRBV5-1; CDR3aa: CASSLSPQGVPYTEAFF
j_gene: TRBJ1-1; len: 13; v_gene: TRBV11-2; CDR3aa: CASSFGRSGTSFF
j_gene: TRBJ1-3; len: 16; v_gene: TRBV3-1/TRBV3-2; CDR3aa: CASSQDGRRSGNTIYF
j_gene: TRBJ1-1; len: 13; v_gene: TRBV2; CDR3aa: CASSVGRAGEAFF
j_gene: TRBJ2-3; len: 15; v_gene: TRBV29-1; CDR3aa: CSVEGLQSSTDTQYF
j_gene: TRBJ2-3; len: 14; v_gene: TRBV4-3; CDR3aa: CASSQDTSTDTQYF
j_gene: TRBJ2-1; len: 12; v_gene: TRBV7-9; CDR3aa: CASSLTYNEQFF
j_gene: TRBJ2-5; len: 11; v_gene: TRBV12-3/TRBV12-4; CDR3aa: CAVGGEETQYF
j_gene: TRBJ2-1; len: 16; v_gene: TRBV2; CDR3aa: CASKGLAGGNYNEQFF
j_gene: TRBJ1-1; len: 15; v_gene: TRBV9; CDR3aa: CASSVGGILNTEAFF
j_gene: TRBJ1-4; len: 17; v_gene: TRBV9; CDR3aa: CASSPLQGHATNEKLFF
j_gene: TRBJ2-3; len: 16; v_gene: TRBV5-1; CDR3aa: CASSFLPPGRTDTQYF
j_gene: TRBJ1-1; len: 15; v_gene: TRBV5-1; CDR3aa: CASSILQGMNTEAFF
j_gene: TRBJ1-6; len: 13; v_gene: TRBV6-1; CDR3aa: CASSDTSYSPLHF
j_gene: TRBJ2-1; len: 16; v_gene: TRBV12-5; CDR3aa: CASAPERESSHNEQFF
j_gene: TRBJ2-7; len: 16; v_gene: TRBV5-5; CDR3aa: CASSGSPSGSLYEQYF
j_gene: TRBJ2-3; len: 18; v_gene: TRBV4-1; CDR3aa: CASSRGLAGSPSTDTQYF